This T cell receptor (beta chain) is from a study of cytomegalovirus exposure and HLA in healthy donors. Study summary: Earlier, fewer than 130 million unique TCR beta sequences were recovered from about 200 million T cells by an analysis. Study results and caveats: Immune exposure was documented only through CMV serostatus. Upon later analysis, HLA-associated TCR beta chains proved more clonally expanded than other, equally common chains. 150 to 200 TCR beta chains were listed as cytomegalovirus-associated.

The CDR3 consists of 16 residues. Germline-derived CDR1 and CDR2 are SGHRS and YFSETQ. J lost 4 bases, V lost 1 base, and 7 bases had no gene match. As regards this clone: Its cognate antigen is unknown.

13 Jbeta primers and 60 Vbeta primers were used for the PCR. Generated by immunoSEQ multiplex PCR, the TCRdb table keeps only in-frame clones and is missing some. The data show over 150,000 clones, more than 60% seen once. The clonotype comes from a woman between 40 and 55 years old in good health and CMV-seronegative. V usage is TRBV5-1 and J usage is TRBJ2-3; 9 nucleotides agree with TRBD2. What was sequenced was PBMCs. The CDR3 loop is CASSLWGAGGPDTQYF. The CDR3 DNA sequence: TGCGCCAGCAGCTTGTGGGGGGCGGGGGGGCCAGATACGCAGTATTTT.